The sequence of this T cell receptor (beta chain) was determined in a study of cytomegalovirus exposure and HLA in healthy donors. The overall study: Earlier sequencing of some 190 million T cells yielded about 120 million unique TCR beta sequences.

For this clone: The antigen remains unidentified.

Study-wide points: In an earlier analysis, in some 540 donors, most V segments appeared productive either ~90% or ~30% of the time. There were under 200 TCR beta chains listed as cytomegalovirus-associated.

Researchers ran the PCR with 60 Vbeta and 13 Jbeta primers. The method was immunoSEQ multiplex PCR; TCRdb's version includes in-frame clones alone and lacks a portion of them. In total, the table holds about 160,000 clones. The CDR3 totals 15 residues. V lost 0 bases and J lost 0, with 9 bases in between. CDR1 is SGDLS, CDR2 YYNGEE, per germline. This TCR was recovered from a woman in her 50s in good health and CMV-seronegative. The sequenced sample was PBMCs. V and J are TRBV9 and TRBJ1-1; D unclear. The CDR3 sequence: CASSVVGEVNTEAFF. CDR3 coding DNA: TGTGCCAGCAGCGTAGTTGGGGAGGTGAACACTGAAGCTTTCTTT.